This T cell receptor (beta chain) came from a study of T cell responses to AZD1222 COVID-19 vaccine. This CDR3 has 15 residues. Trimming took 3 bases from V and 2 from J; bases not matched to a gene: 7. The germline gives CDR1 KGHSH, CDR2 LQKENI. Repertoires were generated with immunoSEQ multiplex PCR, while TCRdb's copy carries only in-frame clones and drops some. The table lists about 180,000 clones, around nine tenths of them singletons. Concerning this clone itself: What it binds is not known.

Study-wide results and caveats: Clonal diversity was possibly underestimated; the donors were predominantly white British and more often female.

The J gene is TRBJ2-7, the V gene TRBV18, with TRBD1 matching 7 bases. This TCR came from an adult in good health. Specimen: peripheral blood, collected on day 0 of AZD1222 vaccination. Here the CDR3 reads CASSPTGDDAYEQYF. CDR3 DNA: TGTGCCAGCTCACCCACAGGGGACGATGCCTACGAGCAGTACTTC. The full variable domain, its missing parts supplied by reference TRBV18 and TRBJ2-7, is NAGVMQNPRHLVRRRGQEARLRCSPMKGHSHVYWYRQLPEEGLKFMVYLQKENIIDESGMPKERFSAEFPKEGPSILRIQQVVRGDSAAYFCASSPTGDDAYEQYFGPGTRLTVT.